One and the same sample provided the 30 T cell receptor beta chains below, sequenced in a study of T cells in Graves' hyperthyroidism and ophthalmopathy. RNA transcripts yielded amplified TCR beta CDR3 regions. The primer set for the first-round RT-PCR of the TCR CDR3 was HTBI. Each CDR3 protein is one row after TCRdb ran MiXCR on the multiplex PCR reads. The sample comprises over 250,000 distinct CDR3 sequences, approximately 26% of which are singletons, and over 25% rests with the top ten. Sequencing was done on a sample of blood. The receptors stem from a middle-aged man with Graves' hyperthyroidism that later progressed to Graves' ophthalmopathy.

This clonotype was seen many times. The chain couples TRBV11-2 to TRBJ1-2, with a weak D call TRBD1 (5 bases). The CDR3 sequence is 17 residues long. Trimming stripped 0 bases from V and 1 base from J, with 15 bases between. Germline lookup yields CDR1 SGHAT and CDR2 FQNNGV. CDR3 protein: CASSLDHRAGHNYGYTF. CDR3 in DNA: TGTGCCAGCAGCTTAGATCATCGGGCAGGACATAACTATGGCTACACCTTC.

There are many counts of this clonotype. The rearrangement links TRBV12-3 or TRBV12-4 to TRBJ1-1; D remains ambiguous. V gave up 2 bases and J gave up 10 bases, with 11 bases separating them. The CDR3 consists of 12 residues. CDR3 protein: CASSLLGRGAFF. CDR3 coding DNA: TGTGCCAGCAGTTTACTAGGGAGAGGAGCTTTCTTT.

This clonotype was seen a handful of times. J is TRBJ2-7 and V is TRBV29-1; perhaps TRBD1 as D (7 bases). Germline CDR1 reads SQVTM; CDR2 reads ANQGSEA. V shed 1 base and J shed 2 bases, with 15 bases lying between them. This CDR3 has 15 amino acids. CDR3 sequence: CSVEAQGGEAYEQYF. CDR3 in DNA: TGCAGCGTTGAAGCCCAGGGGGGAGAGGCCTACGAGCAGTACTTC.

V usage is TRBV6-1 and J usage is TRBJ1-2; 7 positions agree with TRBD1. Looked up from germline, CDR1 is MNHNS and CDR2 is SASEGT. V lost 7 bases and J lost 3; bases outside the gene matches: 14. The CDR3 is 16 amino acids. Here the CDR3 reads CASTDRVGTDHYGYTF. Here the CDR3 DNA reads TGTGCCAGCACCGACAGGGTTGGGACTGACCACTATGGCTACACCTTC.

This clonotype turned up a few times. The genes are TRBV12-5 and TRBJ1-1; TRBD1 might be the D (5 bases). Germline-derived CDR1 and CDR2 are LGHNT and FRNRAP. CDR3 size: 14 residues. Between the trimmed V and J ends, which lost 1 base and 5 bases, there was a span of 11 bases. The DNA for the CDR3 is TGTGCTAGTGGTTTGGACTTCTCAGGGACTGAAGCTTTCTTT. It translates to CASGLDFSGTEAFF.

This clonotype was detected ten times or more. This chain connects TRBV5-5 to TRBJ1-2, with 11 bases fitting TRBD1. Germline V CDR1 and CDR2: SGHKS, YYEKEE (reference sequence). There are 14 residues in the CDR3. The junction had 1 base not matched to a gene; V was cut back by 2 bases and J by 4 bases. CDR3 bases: TGTGCCAGCAGCTTCGGACAGGGGGCCTATGGCTACACCTTC. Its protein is CASSFGQGAYGYTF.

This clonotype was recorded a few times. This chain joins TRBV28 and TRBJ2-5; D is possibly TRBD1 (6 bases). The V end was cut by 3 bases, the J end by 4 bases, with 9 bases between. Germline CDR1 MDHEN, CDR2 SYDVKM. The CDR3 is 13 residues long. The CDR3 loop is CASSFGRGETQYF. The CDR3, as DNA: TGTGCCAGCAGTTTCGGCAGGGGAGAGACCCAGTACTTC.

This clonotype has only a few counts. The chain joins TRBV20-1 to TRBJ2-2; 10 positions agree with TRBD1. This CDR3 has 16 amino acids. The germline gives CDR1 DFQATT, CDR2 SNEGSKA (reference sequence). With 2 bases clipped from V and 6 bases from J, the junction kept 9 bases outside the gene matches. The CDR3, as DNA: TGCAGTGCTAGACACGAGACAGGGGGCTGGTCCGGGGAGCTGTTTTTT. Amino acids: CSARHETGGWSGELFF.

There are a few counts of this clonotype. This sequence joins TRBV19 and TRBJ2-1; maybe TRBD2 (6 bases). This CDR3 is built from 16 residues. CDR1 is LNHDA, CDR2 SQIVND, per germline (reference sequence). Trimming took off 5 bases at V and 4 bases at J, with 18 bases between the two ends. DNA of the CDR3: TGTGCCAGTAGTTCCCTCTCGGGAGTCCCTTACAATGAGCAGTTCTTC. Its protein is CASSSLSGVPYNEQFF.

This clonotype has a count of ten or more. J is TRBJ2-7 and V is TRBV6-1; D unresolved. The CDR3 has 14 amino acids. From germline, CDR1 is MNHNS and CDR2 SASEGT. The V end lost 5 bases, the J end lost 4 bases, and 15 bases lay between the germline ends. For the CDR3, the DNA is TGTGCCAGCAGTCCCACGCTAGGGATTTACGAGCAGTACTTC. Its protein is CASSPTLGIYEQYF.

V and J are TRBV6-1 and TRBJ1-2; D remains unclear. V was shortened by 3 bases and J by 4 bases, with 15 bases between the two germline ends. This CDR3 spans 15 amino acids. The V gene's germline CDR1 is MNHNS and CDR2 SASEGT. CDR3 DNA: TGTGCCAGCAGTGACTTAGACACCAACCTCTATGGCTACACCTTC. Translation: CASSDLDTNLYGYTF.

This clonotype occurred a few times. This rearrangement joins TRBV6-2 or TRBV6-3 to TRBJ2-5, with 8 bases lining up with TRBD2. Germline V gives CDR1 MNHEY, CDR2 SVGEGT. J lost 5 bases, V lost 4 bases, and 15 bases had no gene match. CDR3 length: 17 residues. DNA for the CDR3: TGTGCCAGCAGTTTTCCCTCGGGACGGCCGGGAGGGGAGACCCAGTACTTC. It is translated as CASSFPSGRPGGETQYF.

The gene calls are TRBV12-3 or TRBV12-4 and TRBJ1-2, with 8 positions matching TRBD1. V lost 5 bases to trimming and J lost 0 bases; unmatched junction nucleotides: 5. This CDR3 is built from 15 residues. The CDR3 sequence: CASSPQGATNYGYTF. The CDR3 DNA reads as TGTGCCAGCAGTCCTCAGGGGGCTACTAACTATGGCTACACCTTC.

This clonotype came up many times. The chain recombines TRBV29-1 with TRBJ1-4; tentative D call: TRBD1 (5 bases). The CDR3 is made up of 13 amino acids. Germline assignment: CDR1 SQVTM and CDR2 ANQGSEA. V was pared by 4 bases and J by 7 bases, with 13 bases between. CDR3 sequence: CSVGWGRGEKLFF. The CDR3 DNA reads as TGCAGCGTTGGGTGGGGCCGGGGTGAAAAACTGTTTTTT.

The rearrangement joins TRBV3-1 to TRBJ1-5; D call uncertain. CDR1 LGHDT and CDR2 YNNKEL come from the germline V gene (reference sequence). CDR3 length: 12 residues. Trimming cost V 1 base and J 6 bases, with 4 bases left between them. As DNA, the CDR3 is TGTGCCAGCAGCCAAGTCGGTCAGCCCCAGCATTTT. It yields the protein CASSQVGQPQHF.

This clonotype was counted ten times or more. CDR3 residues: CATSPQGNSGANVLTF. The CDR3 DNA sequence: TGTGCCACCAGCCCACAGGGGAACTCTGGGGCCAACGTCCTGACTTTC. The V call is TRBV24-1, the J call TRBJ2-6; TRBD1 matches at 7 bases. After removal of 7 bases from V and 0 bases from J, the junction contained 5 bases not matched to a gene. The CDR3 sequence is 16 residues long. Germline V gene sequence: CDR1 KGHDR, CDR2 SFDVKD.

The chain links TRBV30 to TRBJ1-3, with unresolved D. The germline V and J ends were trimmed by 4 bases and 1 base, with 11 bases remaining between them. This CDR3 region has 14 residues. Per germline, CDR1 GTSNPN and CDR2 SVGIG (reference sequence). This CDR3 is CAWNTPGSGNTIYF. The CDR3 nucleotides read TGTGCCTGGAATACCCCGGGATCTGGAAACACCATATATTTT.

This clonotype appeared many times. CDR3 amino acids: CASSLWGSGLGNTIYF. The CDR3, as DNA: TGTGCCAGCAGTTTATGGGGATCAGGACTTGGAAACACCATATATTTT. This rearrangement joins TRBV12-3 or TRBV12-4 to TRBJ1-3, with unresolved D. CDR3 length equals 16 residues. Trimming took off 2 bases at V and 3 bases at J, with 14 bases between the two ends.

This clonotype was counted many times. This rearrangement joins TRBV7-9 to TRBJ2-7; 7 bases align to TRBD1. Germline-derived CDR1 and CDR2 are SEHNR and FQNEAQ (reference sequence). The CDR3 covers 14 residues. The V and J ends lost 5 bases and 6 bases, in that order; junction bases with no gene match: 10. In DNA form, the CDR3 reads TGTGCCAGCAGCGACCTTGCCGGGACAGCCGAGCAGTACTTC. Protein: CASSDLAGTAEQYF.

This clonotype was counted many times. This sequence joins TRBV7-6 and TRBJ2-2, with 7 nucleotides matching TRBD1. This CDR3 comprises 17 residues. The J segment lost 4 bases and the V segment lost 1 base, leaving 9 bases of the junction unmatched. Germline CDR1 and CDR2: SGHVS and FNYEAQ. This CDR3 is CASSLDVGPGGTGELFF. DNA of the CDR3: TGTGCCAGCAGCTTAGATGTTGGGCCAGGGGGCACCGGGGAGCTGTTTTTT. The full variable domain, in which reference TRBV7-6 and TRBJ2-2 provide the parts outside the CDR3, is GAGVSQSPRYKVTKRGQDVALRCDPISGHVSLYWYRQALGQGPEFLTYFNYEAQQDKSGLPNDRFSAERPEGSISTLTIQRTEQRDSAMYRCASSLDVGPGGTGELFFGEGSRLTVL.

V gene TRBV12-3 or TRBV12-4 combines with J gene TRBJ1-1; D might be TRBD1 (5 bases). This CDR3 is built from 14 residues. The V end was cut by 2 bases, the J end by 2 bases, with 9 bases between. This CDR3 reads CASSLYDSNTEAFF. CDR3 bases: TGTGCCAGCAGTTTATACGACAGTAACACTGAAGCTTTCTTT.

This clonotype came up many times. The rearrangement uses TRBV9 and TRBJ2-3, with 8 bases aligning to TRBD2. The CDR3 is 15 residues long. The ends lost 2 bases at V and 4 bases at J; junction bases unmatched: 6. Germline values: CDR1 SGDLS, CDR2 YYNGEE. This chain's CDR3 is CASSVRGRYPDTQYF. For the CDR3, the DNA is TGTGCCAGCAGCGTTCGCGGGAGGTACCCAGATACGCAGTATTTT.

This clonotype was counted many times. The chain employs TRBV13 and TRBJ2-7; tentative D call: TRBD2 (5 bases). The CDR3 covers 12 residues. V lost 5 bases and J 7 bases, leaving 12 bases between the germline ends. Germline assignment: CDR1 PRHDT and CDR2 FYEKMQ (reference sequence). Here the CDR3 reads CASSRLGVEQYF. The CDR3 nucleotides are TGTGCCAGCAGCCGACTCGGGGTTGAGCAGTACTTC. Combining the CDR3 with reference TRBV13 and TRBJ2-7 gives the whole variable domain AAGVIQSPRHLIKEKRETATLKCYPIPRHDTVYWYQQGPGQDPQFLISFYEKMQSDKGSIPDRFSAQQFSDYHSELNMSSLELGDSALYFCASSRLGVEQYFGPGTRLTVT.

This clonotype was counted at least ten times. In DNA form, the CDR3 reads TGTGCCAGCTCCCAGGGCCGACGTGGGGACACCATATATTTT. Translating it yields CASSQGRRGDTIYF. V usage is TRBV18 and J usage is TRBJ1-3, with D perhaps TRBD1 (5 bases). This CDR3 contains 14 residues. Germline V CDR1 and CDR2: KGHSH, LQKENI. Trimming stripped 6 bases from V and 8 bases from J, with 17 bases between.

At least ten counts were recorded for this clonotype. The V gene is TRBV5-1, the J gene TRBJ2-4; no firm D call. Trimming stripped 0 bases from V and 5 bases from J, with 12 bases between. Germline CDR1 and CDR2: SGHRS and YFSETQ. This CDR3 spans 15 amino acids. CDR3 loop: CASSLAVTEENIQYF. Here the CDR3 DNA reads TGCGCCAGCAGCTTGGCCGTAACGGAAGAAAACATTCAGTACTTC.

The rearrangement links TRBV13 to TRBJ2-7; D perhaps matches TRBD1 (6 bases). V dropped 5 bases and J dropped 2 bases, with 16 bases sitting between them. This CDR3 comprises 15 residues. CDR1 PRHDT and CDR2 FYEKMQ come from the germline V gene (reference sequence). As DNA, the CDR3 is TGTGCCAGCAGCAGCAGACAGGTTCGACCCTACGAGCAGTACTTC. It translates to CASSSRQVRPYEQYF.

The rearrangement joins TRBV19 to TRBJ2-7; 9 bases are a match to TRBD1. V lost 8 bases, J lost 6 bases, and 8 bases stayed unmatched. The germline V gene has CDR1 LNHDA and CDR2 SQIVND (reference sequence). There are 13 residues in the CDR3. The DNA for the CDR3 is TGTGCCAGTCGTACAGGGGGCTTCGGCGAGCAGTACTTC. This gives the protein CASRTGGFGEQYF. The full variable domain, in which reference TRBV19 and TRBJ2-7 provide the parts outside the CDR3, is DGGITQSPKYLFRKEGQNVTLSCEQNLNHDAMYWYRQDPGQGLRLIYYSQIVNDFQKGDIAEGYSVSREKKESFPLTVTSAQKNPTAFYLCASRTGGFGEQYFGPGTRLTVT.

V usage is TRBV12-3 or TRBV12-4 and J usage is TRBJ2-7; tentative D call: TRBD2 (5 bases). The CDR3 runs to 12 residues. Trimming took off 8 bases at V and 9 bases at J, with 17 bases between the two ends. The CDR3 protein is CASEGDTGRQYF. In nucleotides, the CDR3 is TGTGCCAGCGAAGGCGACACTGGGAGGCAGTACTTC.

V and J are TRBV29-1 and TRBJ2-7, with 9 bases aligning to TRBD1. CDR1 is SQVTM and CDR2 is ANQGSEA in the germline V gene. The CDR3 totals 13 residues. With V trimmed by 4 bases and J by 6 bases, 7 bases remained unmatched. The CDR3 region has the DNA TGCAGCGTTGCGGACAGGGGTTACGGCGAGCAGTACTTC. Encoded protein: CSVADRGYGEQYF.

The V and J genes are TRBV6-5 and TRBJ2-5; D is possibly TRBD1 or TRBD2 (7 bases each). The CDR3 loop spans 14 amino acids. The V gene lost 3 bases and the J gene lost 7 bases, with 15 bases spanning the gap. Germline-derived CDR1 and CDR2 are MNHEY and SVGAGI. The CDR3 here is CASSYFDREGTQYF. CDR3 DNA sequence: TGTGCCAGCAGTTATTTTGACAGGGAGGGGACCCAGTACTTC.